These 7 T cell receptor beta chains originate from one sample sequenced in a study of response to subunit inactivated influenza vaccine (dated by TCRdb to 2016 to 2019). The protocol used for the library was RT-PCR. Reads for this sample came from an Illumina HiSeq 2500. The public reads were run again by TCRdb, first through fastp at Q25 and then through MiXCR, and only productive beta chains were kept. Records with the same CDR3 protein are collapsed into one entry carrying the most frequent genes and DNA. Recorded for this sample are about 540,000 distinct CDR3 sequences; roughly 25% of them occurred a single time. The top ten hold 2.5% to 3% of the sample. Separately, the same data were catalogued under a study of T cells expressing NK-cell markers. As that second study puts it: 5'RACE template switching, by which a universal primer site and unique molecular identifiers were added, was used to make TCR beta cDNA libraries.

Sequenced material: CD4+ T cells sorted from PBMCs, taken about 12 days after vaccination. These receptors were collected from a man in his fifties who received an inactivated influenza vaccine. Donor details come from another sample of the same person, matched by shared clones.

The chain combines TRBV27 with TRBJ1-1, with D tentatively TRBD1 (5 bases). The V and J ends lost 0 bases and 5 bases respectively, with 13 bases between them. Per the germline V gene, CDR1 is MNHEY and CDR2 is SMNVEV (reference sequence). This CDR3 comprises 15 residues. CDR3 nucleotides: TGTGCCAGCAGTTTATCCAGGGTGGCGAGGACTGAAGCTTTCTTT. Translated, it gives CASSLSRVARTEAFF.

The V and J genes are TRBV6-5 and TRBJ2-4, with 10 bases fitting TRBD2. CDR3 length: 17 amino acids. The V segment lost 4 bases and the J segment 0 bases; nucleotides outside the gene matches: 6. Per the germline V gene, CDR1 is MNHEY and CDR2 is SVGAGI. This CDR3 reads CASSSGLASLAKNIQYF. The CDR3 bases are TGTGCCAGCAGTTCGGGACTAGCGTCCCTAGCCAAAAACATTCAGTACTTC.

This clonotype has just a few counts. The genes are TRBV30 and TRBJ2-1, with D uncertain. CDR3 size: 12 residues. Germline values: CDR1 GTSNPN, CDR2 SVGIG (reference sequence). Trimming left V 2 bases short and J 10 bases short, with 12 bases between. Here the CDR3 reads CAWSPSRGEQFF. The CDR3 DNA reads TGTGCCTGGAGTCCTAGTAGAGGCGAGCAGTTCTTC.

This clonotype has a handful of counts. This rearrangement joins TRBV29-1 to TRBJ1-1; D is possibly TRBD1 (6 bases). Germline V gives CDR1 SQVTM, CDR2 ANQGSEA. This CDR3 is 12 amino acids long. V lost 7 bases, J lost 0 bases, and 9 bases lay in between. The CDR3, as DNA: TGCAGCGGGGGACATATGAACACTGAAGCTTTCTTT. Protein product: CSGGHMNTEAFF. Filled out from reference TRBV29-1 and TRBJ1-1, the complete variable domain reads SAVISQKPSRDICQRGTSLTIQCQVDSQVTMMFWYRQQPGQSLTLIATANQGSEATYESGFVIDKFPISRPNLTFSTLTVSNMSPEDSSIYLCSGGHMNTEAFFGQGTRLTVV.

This clonotype turned up a few times. This CDR3 is CASSLGGGAGTLLLKDEQYF. The CDR3 bases are TGTGCCAGCAGTTTAGGGGGCGGGGCGGGGACCCTCCTCCTAAAGGACGAGCAGTACTTC. The chain couples TRBV12-3 or TRBV12-4 to TRBJ2-7; D possibly corresponds to TRBD2 (6 bases). Deletions cut 1 base from V and 5 bases from J, with 30 bases between. The CDR3 runs to 20 residues.

This chain links TRBV10-3 with TRBJ1-2; no clear D gene. The V gene's germline CDR1 is ENHRY and CDR2 SYGVKD. CDR3 length equals 12 residues. Trimming took 6 bases from V and 7 from J, leaving 12 bases between them. Written as DNA, the CDR3 is TGTGCCATCAGCCCCCCAGGATCTGGCTACACCTTC. This gives the protein CAISPPGSGYTF.

In nucleotides, the CDR3 is TGTGCCAGCAGCTTGGGGAGGGCCCCGGGGACCGGGGAGCTGTTTTTT. This translates into CASSLGRAPGTGELFF. The chain couples TRBV5-6 to TRBJ2-2, with D possibly being TRBD2 (6 bases). The CDR3 extends over 16 amino acids. The V gene's germline CDR1 is SGHDT and CDR2 YYEEEE. Trimming shortened V by 0 bases and J by 5 bases, and 14 bases separated the two germline ends.